This entry lists 10 T cell receptor beta chains sequenced from one sample in a study of blood T cell repertoires in COVID-19. The method was immunoSEQ multiplex PCR; TCRdb's version includes in-frame clones alone and lacks a portion of them. This repertoire shows approximately 290,000 clones, approximately 83% found once; its top ten account for roughly 4.3%. Sequencing was performed on PBMCs or T cells enriched from blood (not recorded which). Receptors were obtained from a woman in her thirties who had recovered from COVID-19.

CDR3 amino acids: CASSLRLAGGSYNEQFF. The CDR3 bases are TGTGCCAGCAGTCTTCGACTAGCGGGGGGCTCCTACAATGAGCAGTTCTTC. V is TRBV28 and J is TRBJ2-1; 13 nucleotides match TRBD2. The CDR3 has 17 amino acids. J was trimmed by 0 bases and V by 5 bases; bases with no gene match: 4. CDR1 and CDR2 from the germline V gene are MDHEN and SYDVKM.

V gene TRBV28 combines with J gene TRBJ1-2, with TRBD1 as a possible D gene (5 bases). This CDR3 is 17 amino acids long. Trimming left V 7 bases short and J 6 bases short, with 27 bases between. The V gene's germline CDR1 is MDHEN and CDR2 SYDVKM. CDR3 nucleotides: TGTGCCAGCACCAACGGTGGCTCAACACGGGGGAGACATGGCTACACCTTC. Translation: CASTNGGSTRGRHGYTF.

This chain uses TRBV19 with TRBJ1-6, with 11 bases lining up with TRBD1. Germline V gene lookup returns CDR1 LNHDA and CDR2 SQIVND (reference sequence). The CDR3 consists of 16 residues. The V and J ends lost 2 bases and 8 bases, in that order; junction bases with no gene match: 5. CDR3 DNA: TGTGCCAGTAGTATACTACGGACAGGGGGCTATTCACCCCTCCACTTT. It codes for CASSILRTGGYSPLHF.

This chain connects TRBV28 to TRBJ1-5; D is unresolved. The CDR3 is 15 amino acids. The germline CDR1 and CDR2 sequences are MDHEN and SYDVKM. Trimming took off 3 bases at V and 3 bases at J, with 12 bases between the two ends. CDR3 sequence (DNA): TGTGCCAGCAGTTTCTTGTTGTCCCCCAATCAGCCCCAGCATTTT. Amino acids: CASSFLLSPNQPQHF.

This clone has just a few counts. This sequence joins TRBV4-1 and TRBJ1-1, with a weak D call TRBD1 (5 bases). Germline V gene data show CDR1 as MGHRA and CDR2 as YSYEKL. Trimming took 2 bases from V and 5 from J, leaving 9 bases between them. The CDR3 length is 13 residues. The CDR3 coding sequence is TGCGCCAGCAGCCAATCCAGGGTAACTGAAGCTTTCTTT. It is translated as CASSQSRVTEAFF.

The chain employs TRBV9 and TRBJ1-1; 7 bases map to TRBD1. After removal of 0 bases from V and 2 bases from J, the junction contained 7 bases not matched to a gene. The germline V gene has CDR1 SGDLS and CDR2 YYNGEE. The CDR3 is made up of 16 amino acids. The DNA for the CDR3 is TGTGCCAGCAGCGTAGCCACCGGGACAGTTAACACTGAAGCTTTCTTT. This codes for CASSVATGTVNTEAFF.

The rearrangement joins TRBV27 to TRBJ2-7; TRBD2 is a possible D gene (5 bases). There are 14 residues in the CDR3. CDR1 and CDR2 from the germline V gene are MNHEY and SMNVEV (reference sequence). Trimming pared 0 bases from V and 4 bases from J, leaving 10 bases between. CDR3 nucleotides: TGTGCCAGCAGTTTATCGATCGGGGATTACGAGCAGTACTTC. Amino acid sequence: CASSLSIGDYEQYF.

The rearrangement uses TRBV5-1 and TRBJ2-3; 9 bases are shared with TRBD2. Germline values: CDR1 SGHRS, CDR2 YFSETQ. V lost 3 bases and J lost 4; bases outside the gene matches: 3. This CDR3 region has 14 residues. CDR3 in amino acids: CASSYRLAADTQYF. In DNA, the CDR3 is TGCGCCAGCAGCTACCGACTAGCGGCAGATACGCAGTATTTT.

The gene calls are TRBV18 and TRBJ1-2; 7 positions agree with TRBD1. Germline V CDR1 and CDR2: KGHSH, LQKENI. Losses at the gene ends were 3 bases for V and 5 bases for J; bases not matched to a gene: 3. The CDR3 has 13 amino acids. Written as DNA, the CDR3 is TGTGCCAGCTCACCTGGGACAGAGTATGGCTACACCTTC. Protein product: CASSPGTEYGYTF.

A few counts support this clone. V usage is TRBV6-6 and J usage is TRBJ1-2, with TRBD1 identical over 8 bases. The CDR3 covers 13 residues. Per germline, CDR1 MNHNY and CDR2 SVGAGI (reference sequence). Trimming took 5 bases from V and 4 from J; bases not matched to a gene: 3. The CDR3 reads CASSQTGGYGYTF. For the CDR3, the DNA is TGTGCCAGCAGTCAAACAGGGGGCTATGGCTACACCTTC.